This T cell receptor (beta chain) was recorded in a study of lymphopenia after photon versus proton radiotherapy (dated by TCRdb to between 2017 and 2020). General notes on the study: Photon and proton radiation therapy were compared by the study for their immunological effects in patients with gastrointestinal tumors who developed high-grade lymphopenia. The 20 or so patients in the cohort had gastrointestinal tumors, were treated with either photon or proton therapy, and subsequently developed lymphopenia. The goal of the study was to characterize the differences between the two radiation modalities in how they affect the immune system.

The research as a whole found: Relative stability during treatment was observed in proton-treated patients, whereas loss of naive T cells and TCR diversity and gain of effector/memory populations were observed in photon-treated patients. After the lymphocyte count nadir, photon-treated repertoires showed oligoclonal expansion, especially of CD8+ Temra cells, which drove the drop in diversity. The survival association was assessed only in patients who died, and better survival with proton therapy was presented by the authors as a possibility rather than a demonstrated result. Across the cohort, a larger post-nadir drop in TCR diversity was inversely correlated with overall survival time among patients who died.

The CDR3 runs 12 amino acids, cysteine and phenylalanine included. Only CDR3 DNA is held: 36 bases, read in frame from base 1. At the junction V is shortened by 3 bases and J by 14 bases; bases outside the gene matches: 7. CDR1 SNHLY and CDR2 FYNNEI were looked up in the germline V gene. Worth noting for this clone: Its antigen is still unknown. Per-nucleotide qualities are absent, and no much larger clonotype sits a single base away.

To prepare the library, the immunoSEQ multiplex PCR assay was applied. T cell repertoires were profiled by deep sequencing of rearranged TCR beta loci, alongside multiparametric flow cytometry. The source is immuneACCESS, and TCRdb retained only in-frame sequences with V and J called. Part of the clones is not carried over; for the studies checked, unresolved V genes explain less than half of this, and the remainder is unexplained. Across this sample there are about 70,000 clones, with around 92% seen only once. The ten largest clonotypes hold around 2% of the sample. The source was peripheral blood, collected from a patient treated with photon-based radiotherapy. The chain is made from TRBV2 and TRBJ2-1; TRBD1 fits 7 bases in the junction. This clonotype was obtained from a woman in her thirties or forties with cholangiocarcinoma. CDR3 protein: CASSDQGDKEFF. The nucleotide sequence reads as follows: TGTGCCAGCAGTGATCAGGGGGATAAGGAGTTCTTC. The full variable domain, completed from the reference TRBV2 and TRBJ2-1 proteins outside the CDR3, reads EPEVTQTPSHQVTQMGQEVILRCVPISNHLYFYWYRQILGQKVEFLVSFYNNEISEKSEIFDDQFSVERPDGSNFTLKIRSTKLEDSAMYFCASSDQGDKEFFGPGTRLTVL.